This TCR beta chain was sequenced in a study of blood T cell repertoires in COVID-19. Study as a whole: Collection of acute and convalescent COVID-19 samples took place in the United States, Italy and Spain.

Ages ranged from about 18 to 89 years, with residence in around 24 US areas. Method: immunoSEQ multiplex PCR; TCRdb's copy keeps in-frame clones and lacks some. This sample has 250,000 or so clones, with approximately 90% found just once. The CDR3 spans 15 residues. Germline CDR1 reads SGHNT; CDR2 reads YYREEE (reference sequence). J was trimmed by 5 bases and V by 4 bases; bases with no gene match: 7. Sequencing was performed on PBMCs or T cells enriched from blood (not recorded which). J is TRBJ2-1 and V is TRBV5-4, with 9 bases lining up with TRBD2. The source of this sequence is a woman in her 30s with acute COVID-19. The CDR3 DNA follows: TGTGCCAGCAGCGAGGGACTAGCAGTTGACAATGAGCAGTTCTTC. It is translated as CASSEGLAVDNEQFF. Complete variable domain (other parts from reference TRBV5-4 and TRBJ2-1): ETGVTQSPTHLIKTRGQQVTLRCSSQSGHNTVSWYQQALGQGPQFIFQYYREEENGRGNFPPRFSGLQFPNYSSELNVNALELDDSALYLCASSEGLAVDNEQFFGPGTRLTVL.